This is a list of T cell receptor beta chains from one sample in a study of blood T cells in healthy people across ages. TCRdb reprocessed the 5' RACE reads with MiXCR, giving one entry per CDR3 protein. Among over a million distinct CDR3 sequences listed, about 25% were seen once. These data were likewise used in another study, on T cells of mothers and their children.

What was sequenced was blood. The receptors stem from a girl aged 2 to 10 in good health. CDR3s include the opening cysteine and the closing phenylalanine or tryptophan. Each record gives: clone size, D gene, V gene, J gene, CDR3 protein, CDR3 DNA. D genes are given only for firm matches. The size field is filled for only some rows; it gives once, few, many or a size class.

clone_size: few; d_call: .; v_call: TRBV6-1; j_call: TRBJ1-1; cdr3_aa: CATMEAGGRVRIGEAFF; cdr3_nt: TGTGCCACCATGGAGGCGGGTGGGCGGGTTAGGATTGGTGAAGCTTTCTTT
clone_size: many; d_call: .; v_call: TRBV5-1; j_call: TRBJ2-5; cdr3_aa: CASSLGPQETQYF; cdr3_nt: TGTGCCAGCAGCTTAGGCCCCCAAGAGACCCAGTACTTC
clone_size: .; d_call: .; v_call: TRBV5-5; j_call: TRBJ1-2; cdr3_aa: CASSLPGTDHYGYTF; cdr3_nt: TGTGCCAGCAGCTTGCCAGGCACAGACCACTATGGCTACACCTTC
clone_size: few; d_call: .; v_call: TRBV4-3; j_call: TRBJ2-7; cdr3_aa: CASSQDTGLGFYEQYF; cdr3_nt: TGCGCCAGCAGCCAAGATACGGGTTTGGGATTCTACGAGCAGTACTTC
clone_size: .; d_call: .; v_call: TRBV6-2/TRBV6-3; j_call: TRBJ1-2; cdr3_aa: CASSYQRTTYGYTF; cdr3_nt: TGTGCCAGCAGTTACCAAAGGACTACCTATGGCTACACCTTC
clone_size: .; d_call: .; v_call: TRBV5-1; j_call: TRBJ2-2; cdr3_aa: CASSLATVLPGELFF; cdr3_nt: TGCGCCAGCAGCTTAGCGACAGTATTGCCCGGGGAGCTGTTTTTT
clone_size: few; d_call: .; v_call: TRBV27; j_call: TRBJ1-1; cdr3_aa: CASSLSLMNTEAFF; cdr3_nt: TGTGCCAGCAGTTTATCCCTCATGAACACTGAAGCTTTCTTT
clone_size: few; d_call: TRBD1; v_call: TRBV28; j_call: TRBJ2-7; cdr3_aa: CALQGAGEQYF; cdr3_nt: TGTGCCCTACAGGGGGCGGGTGAGCAGTACTTC
clone_size: few; d_call: .; v_call: TRBV7-9; j_call: TRBJ2-1; cdr3_aa: CASSLKDSSGTYNEQFF; cdr3_nt: TGTGCCAGCAGCCTCAAGGACAGTTCAGGTACCTACAATGAGCAGTTCTTC
clone_size: few; d_call: TRBD2; v_call: TRBV7-8; j_call: TRBJ2-1; cdr3_aa: CASSPYLKASGLVGEQFF; cdr3_nt: TGTGCCAGCAGCCCCTACTTAAAGGCTAGCGGGTTAGTAGGTGAGCAGTTCTTC
clone_size: .; d_call: .; v_call: TRBV7-3; j_call: TRBJ2-1; cdr3_aa: CASGVAGRNEQFF; cdr3_nt: TGTGCCAGCGGTGTAGCAGGGCGGAATGAGCAGTTCTTC
clone_size: few; d_call: TRBD1; v_call: TRBV4-2; j_call: TRBJ2-5; cdr3_aa: CASSLDRGYETQYF; cdr3_nt: TGTGCCAGCAGCCTGGACAGGGGATACGAGACCCAGTACTTC
clone_size: few; d_call: .; v_call: TRBV5-4; j_call: TRBJ2-3; cdr3_aa: CASSLARPPGTQYF; cdr3_nt: TGTGCCAGCAGCTTGGCCAGACCACCCGGGACGCAGTATTTT
clone_size: few; d_call: .; v_call: TRBV14; j_call: TRBJ2-5; cdr3_aa: CAGSQSNLEETQYF; cdr3_nt: TGTGCCGGCAGCCAATCTAACTTAGAAGAGACCCAGTACTTC
clone_size: few; d_call: .; v_call: TRBV20-1; j_call: TRBJ2-1; cdr3_aa: CSARDDGGGRRGEQFF; cdr3_nt: TGCAGTGCTAGAGATGATGGAGGAGGGAGAAGGGGTGAGCAGTTCTTC
clone_size: .; d_call: TRBD1; v_call: TRBV5-5; j_call: TRBJ2-3; cdr3_aa: CASSQTLRQGGPVDTQYF; cdr3_nt: TGTGCCAGCAGCCAAACCCTCAGACAGGGGGGTCCGGTAGATACGCAGTATTTT
clone_size: .; d_call: .; v_call: TRBV7-2; j_call: TRBJ1-1; cdr3_aa: CASSLALGKNTEAFF; cdr3_nt: TGTGCCAGCAGCTTAGCTCTGGGAAAGAACACTGAAGCTTTCTTT
clone_size: .; d_call: .; v_call: TRBV7-8; j_call: TRBJ1-4; cdr3_aa: CASSFPGTGINEKLFF; cdr3_nt: TGTGCCAGCAGCTTCCCCGGCACAGGGATTAATGAAAAACTGTTTTTT
clone_size: few; d_call: .; v_call: TRBV20-1; j_call: TRBJ2-7; cdr3_aa: CSAEPSQRRSGHEQYF; cdr3_nt: TGCAGTGCAGAACCTTCCCAACGACGGTCAGGCCACGAGCAGTACTTC
clone_size: .; d_call: TRBD2; v_call: TRBV7-2; j_call: TRBJ2-1; cdr3_aa: CASSLGGSGGAEQFF; cdr3_nt: TGTGCCAGCAGCTTAGGGGGTAGCGGGGGGGCCGAGCAGTTCTTC
clone_size: .; d_call: .; v_call: TRBV3-1; j_call: TRBJ2-1; cdr3_aa: CASSPDRRAQFF; cdr3_nt: TGTGCCAGCAGCCCGGACCGCCGGGCGCAGTTCTTC
clone_size: .; d_call: .; v_call: TRBV29-1; j_call: TRBJ2-1; cdr3_aa: CSVRGVRFDNEQFF; cdr3_nt: TGCAGCGTTCGAGGGGTTAGATTTGACAATGAGCAGTTCTTC
clone_size: .; d_call: .; v_call: TRBV12-3/TRBV12-4; j_call: TRBJ2-3; cdr3_aa: CASSLEAKTDTQYF; cdr3_nt: TGTGCCAGCAGTTTAGAGGCAAAGACAGATACGCAGTATTTT
clone_size: .; d_call: .; v_call: TRBV5-6; j_call: TRBJ2-7; cdr3_aa: CASSDNPSEQYF; cdr3_nt: TGTGCCAGCAGCGACAATCCTTCCGAGCAGTACTTC
clone_size: few; d_call: TRBD2; v_call: TRBV7-2; j_call: TRBJ2-7; cdr3_aa: CASSSLTSGGAHEQYF; cdr3_nt: TGTGCCAGCAGTTCACTTACTAGCGGGGGGGCCCACGAGCAGTACTTC
clone_size: few; d_call: .; v_call: TRBV28; j_call: TRBJ2-7; cdr3_aa: CASSTGSERYF; cdr3_nt: TGTGCCAGCAGCACCGGGAGCGAGCGGTACTTC
clone_size: few; d_call: .; v_call: TRBV29-1; j_call: TRBJ1-2; cdr3_aa: CSVSQGQDYGYTF; cdr3_nt: TGCAGCGTTTCTCAGGGGCAGGACTATGGCTACACCTTC
clone_size: .; d_call: .; v_call: TRBV28; j_call: TRBJ2-7; cdr3_aa: CASSFSKIAMTYEQYF; cdr3_nt: TGTGCCAGCAGTTTCTCTAAGATCGCTATGACTTACGAGCAGTACTTC
clone_size: few; d_call: TRBD1; v_call: TRBV9; j_call: TRBJ1-1; cdr3_aa: CASEGVRGPVTEAFF; cdr3_nt: TGTGCCAGCGAAGGGGTCAGGGGGCCGGTGACTGAAGCTTTCTTT
clone_size: .; d_call: .; v_call: TRBV4-1; j_call: TRBJ1-2; cdr3_aa: CASSQGGGGREDGYTF; cdr3_nt: TGCGCCAGCAGCCAAGGGGGCGGGGGGCGCGAGGATGGCTACACCTTC
clone_size: .; d_call: .; v_call: TRBV7-9; j_call: TRBJ1-1; cdr3_aa: CASSFQSGVTEAFF; cdr3_nt: TGTGCCAGCAGCTTTCAGAGCGGCGTTACTGAAGCTTTCTTT
clone_size: .; d_call: TRBD2; v_call: TRBV29-1; j_call: TRBJ2-5; cdr3_aa: CSVKAGLETQYF; cdr3_nt: TGCAGCGTTAAAGCGGGGCTAGAGACCCAGTACTTC
clone_size: many; d_call: .; v_call: TRBV5-5; j_call: TRBJ2-1; cdr3_aa: CASSLVVDEQFF; cdr3_nt: TGTGCCAGCAGCTTGGTTGTCGATGAGCAGTTCTTC
clone_size: few; d_call: .; v_call: TRBV5-5; j_call: TRBJ1-2; cdr3_aa: CASSLGAAQGDYGYTF; cdr3_nt: TGTGCCAGCAGCTTGGGTGCTGCGCAGGGCGACTATGGCTACACCTTC
clone_size: .; d_call: TRBD2; v_call: TRBV7-8; j_call: TRBJ2-3; cdr3_aa: CASSISGRGWGTQYF; cdr3_nt: TGTGCCAGCAGCATTAGCGGGAGAGGTTGGGGTACGCAGTATTTT
clone_size: once; d_call: .; v_call: TRBV9; j_call: TRBJ2-5; cdr3_aa: CASSVATEAETQYF; cdr3_nt: TGTGCCAGCAGCGTAGCTACAGAGGCGGAGACCCAGTACTTC
clone_size: .; d_call: TRBD1; v_call: TRBV5-1; j_call: TRBJ2-7; cdr3_aa: CASTLDRGGEQYF; cdr3_nt: TGCGCCAGCACCTTAGACAGGGGAGGCGAGCAGTACTTC
clone_size: .; d_call: .; v_call: TRBV6-5; j_call: TRBJ1-6; cdr3_aa: CASSYGQRRFNSPLHF; cdr3_nt: TGTGCCAGCAGTTACGGACAGCGGAGGTTTAATTCACCCCTCCACTTT
clone_size: .; d_call: TRBD2; v_call: TRBV12-3/TRBV12-4; j_call: TRBJ2-3; cdr3_aa: CASSQRTSGLVTDTQYF; cdr3_nt: TGTGCCAGCAGTCAACGGACTAGCGGACTGGTAACAGATACGCAGTATTTT
clone_size: .; d_call: .; v_call: TRBV11-2; j_call: TRBJ2-5; cdr3_aa: CASSSILREETQYF; cdr3_nt: TGTGCCAGCAGCTCGATATTACGAGAAGAGACCCAGTACTTC
clone_size: few; d_call: TRBD2; v_call: TRBV7-9; j_call: TRBJ2-5; cdr3_aa: CASSRPTGLALYF; cdr3_nt: TGTGCCAGCAGCCGGCCAACTGGACTAGCGTTGTACTTC
clone_size: few; d_call: TRBD2; v_call: TRBV5-1; j_call: TRBJ2-7; cdr3_aa: CASSLLVGGSYEQYF; cdr3_nt: TGCGCCAGCAGCTTGTTAGTCGGGGGGTCCTACGAGCAGTACTTC
clone_size: .; d_call: .; v_call: TRBV7-9; j_call: TRBJ1-1; cdr3_aa: CASSLAGQGYTEAFF; cdr3_nt: TGTGCCAGCAGCTTAGCGGGGCAGGGGTACACTGAAGCTTTCTTT
clone_size: many; d_call: .; v_call: TRBV9; j_call: TRBJ2-1; cdr3_aa: CASSPLGLYNEQFF; cdr3_nt: TGTGCCAGCAGCCCCCTGGGACTTTACAATGAGCAGTTCTTC
clone_size: .; d_call: .; v_call: TRBV9; j_call: TRBJ2-5; cdr3_aa: CASSVAEGVGETQYF; cdr3_nt: TGTGCCAGCAGCGTAGCTGAAGGAGTCGGGGAGACCCAGTACTTC
clone_size: .; d_call: .; v_call: TRBV3-1; j_call: TRBJ2-1; cdr3_aa: CASSQFGVRPYNEQFF; cdr3_nt: TGTGCCAGCAGCCAATTCGGGGTCCGTCCCTACAATGAGCAGTTCTTC
clone_size: few; d_call: .; v_call: TRBV4-3; j_call: TRBJ2-5; cdr3_aa: CASTPDLRGYQETQYF; cdr3_nt: TGCGCCAGCACCCCGGACCTGAGGGGGTACCAAGAGACCCAGTACTTC
clone_size: .; d_call: .; v_call: TRBV7-2; j_call: TRBJ2-7; cdr3_aa: CASSREFVDVDSYEQYF; cdr3_nt: TGTGCCAGCAGCCGAGAATTTGTGGACGTCGACTCCTACGAGCAGTACTTC
clone_size: .; d_call: TRBD1; v_call: TRBV19; j_call: TRBJ1-2; cdr3_aa: CASSTIGTGFGLRGYTF; cdr3_nt: TGTGCCAGTAGTACCATTGGGACAGGCTTCGGTCTCCGTGGCTACACCTTC
clone_size: .; d_call: .; v_call: TRBV10-1; j_call: TRBJ2-5; cdr3_aa: CASSEIRGETQYF; cdr3_nt: TGCGCCAGCAGTGAGATCCGGGGAGAGACCCAGTACTTC
clone_size: .; d_call: .; v_call: TRBV28; j_call: TRBJ1-6; cdr3_aa: CASREVDNSPLHF; cdr3_nt: TGTGCCAGCCGGGAAGTGGATAATTCACCCCTCCACTTT